In its sample, the clone carrying this T cell receptor beta chain was seen many times. Time point specified: newly diagnosed GD, antithyroid drugs for less than 3 months. Following extraction of RNA from PBMCs, that RNA was used to make the TCR library. Arm-PCR with iRepertoire HTBI primers amplified the CDR3 regions for these TCR beta libraries. Each CDR3 protein gets one entry after TCRdb re-called the multiplex PCR reads with MiXCR. Of about 530,000 distinct CDR3 sequences in the sample, 15% to 20% were seen once. The data were taken from a study of regulatory T cells in long-lasting Graves disease. From germline, CDR1 is SGHRS and CDR2 YFSETQ. Trimming at V came to 2 bases and at J to 3 bases, leaving 8 bases not matched to a gene. CDR3 length equals 16 residues. This sample also belongs to another study, concerning T cells in Graves' hyperthyroidism and ophthalmopathy.

The source is a woman aged 35 to 60 with Graves disease. This chain uses TRBV5-1 with TRBJ2-1, with TRBD2 identical over 7 bases. Sequences were derived from peripheral blood mononuclear cells (PBMCs), sampled at new diagnosis, from a patient treated with antithyroid drugs. CDR3 residues: CASSFVPGTNYNEQFF. The CDR3 DNA sequence: TGCGCCAGCAGCTTCGTGCCCGGGACTAACTACAATGAGCAGTTCTTC. The full variable domain, with the rest looked up from reference TRBV5-1 and TRBJ2-1, is KAGVTQTPRYLIKTRGQQVTLSCSPISGHRSVSWYQQTPGQGLQFLFEYFSETQRNKGNFPGRFSGRQFSNSRSEMNVSTLELGDSALYLCASSFVPGTNYNEQFFGPGTRLTVL.